The 6 T cell receptor beta chains below all came from one sample that was sequenced in a study of blood T cell repertoires in COVID-19. Sequenced by immunoSEQ multiplex PCR; TCRdb stores in-frame clones only, minus some. The sample carries about 160,000 clones, about 80% recorded once. The sequenced sample consisted of PBMCs or T cells enriched from blood (not recorded which). All receptors come from a woman between 55 and 75 years old who had recovered from COVID-19.

This clone was picked up a small number of times. The V gene is TRBV10-2, the J gene TRBJ2-5, with D possibly matching TRBD2 (5 bases). Germline CDR1 and CDR2: WSHSY and SAAADI. The CDR3 runs to 13 residues. The V and J ends lost 2 bases and 6 bases respectively, with 10 bases between them. In DNA form, the CDR3 reads TGCGCCAGCAGTGAGGGACCGGGGAAGACCCAGTACTTC. Amino acids: CASSEGPGKTQYF.

This chain joins TRBV9 and TRBJ2-2, with D possibly TRBD2 on 5 matching bases. The length of the CDR3 is 14 residues. The V end was cut by 7 bases, the J end by 0 bases, with 10 bases between. From germline, CDR1 is SGDLS and CDR2 YYNGEE. CDR3 nucleotides: TGTGCCAGCTCTTGGGAGACGAACACCGGGGAGCTGTTTTTT. Translated, it gives CASSWETNTGELFF.

This clone was counted a single time. The chain employs TRBV5-1 and TRBJ2-5, with 14 nucleotides matching TRBD2. Germline-derived CDR1 and CDR2 are SGHRS and YFSETQ. Losses at the gene ends were 3 bases for V and 2 bases for J; bases not matched to a gene: 3. The CDR3 is made up of 16 amino acids. CDR3 nucleotide sequence: TGCGCCAGCAGCTCCGGGACTAGCGGGGGACAAGAGACCCAGTACTTC. It is translated as CASSSGTSGGQETQYF.

V usage is TRBV19 and J usage is TRBJ2-5, with 9 positions matching TRBD2. This CDR3 is built from 15 residues. V was clipped by 5 bases and J by 5 bases; unmatched bases: 9. CDR1 is LNHDA, CDR2 SQIVND, per germline (reference sequence). This CDR3 is CASSSRGGFGETQYF. The CDR3 DNA follows: TGTGCCAGTAGTTCGCGGGGGGGCTTCGGGGAGACCCAGTACTTC.

This clone has a count of ten or more. The chain joins TRBV27 to TRBJ1-2; D is uncertain. Looked up from germline, CDR1 is MNHEY and CDR2 is SMNVEV (reference sequence). The CDR3 loop spans 16 amino acids. The V gene lost 4 bases and the J gene lost 8 bases, with 23 bases spanning the gap. CDR3 nucleotide sequence: TGTGCCAGCAGTTCCGGGCGGGGAATCGAGGGAGGCGGCTACACCTTC. Translated, it gives CASSSGRGIEGGGYTF.

The rearrangement joins TRBV3-1 (or the pseudogene TRBV3-2) to TRBJ2-7, with 9 bases matching TRBD1. V was pared by 0 bases and J by 3 bases, with 15 bases of the junction left unmatched. This CDR3 contains 19 residues. Germline-derived CDR1 and CDR2 are LGHDT and YNNKEL (reference sequence). The CDR3 bases are TGTGCCAGCAGCCAAGATGTGTGGACAGGGGAGAGGGAGAGCTACGAGCAGTACTTC. The encoded protein is CASSQDVWTGERESYEQYF.